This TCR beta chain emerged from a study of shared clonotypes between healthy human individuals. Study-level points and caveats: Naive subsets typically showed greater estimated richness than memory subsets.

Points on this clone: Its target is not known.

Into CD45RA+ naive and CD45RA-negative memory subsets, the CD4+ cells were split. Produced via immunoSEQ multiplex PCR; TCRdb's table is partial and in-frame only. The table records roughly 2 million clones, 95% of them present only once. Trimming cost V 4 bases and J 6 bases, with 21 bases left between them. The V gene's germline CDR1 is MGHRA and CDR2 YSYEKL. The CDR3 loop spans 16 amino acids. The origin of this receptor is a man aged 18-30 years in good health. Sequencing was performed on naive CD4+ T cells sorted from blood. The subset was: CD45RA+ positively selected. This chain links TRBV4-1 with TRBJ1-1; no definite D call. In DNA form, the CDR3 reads TGCGCCAGCAGCCCGTGGGGAGCCCGAGCCTCTCCTGAAGCTTTCTTT. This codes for CASSPWGARASPEAFF.